The rows below give T cell receptor beta chains drawn from one sample of a study of T cells in Graves' hyperthyroidism and ophthalmopathy. TCRdb re-called the multiplex PCR reads with MiXCR, one entry per CDR3 protein. The sample has 350,000 to 400,000 distinct CDR3 sequences; approximately 19% are singletons. The sample comprised blood. The source of these receptors is a woman aged 18-30 years with Graves' hyperthyroidism. The CDR3 runs from the conserved cysteine through the conserved F or W. Size is omitted from some rows. Given values are once, few, many or a class for expanded clones.

14 TRBV29-1 few CSVRDFSGANVLTF
15 TRBV12-3/TRBV12-4 many CASSLEASGAGELFF
16 TRBV27 NA CASRLQGALGTTEAFF
18 TRBV7-2 NA CASSLAPGLAGGTDTQYF
15 TRBV18 many CASSLSGQVNTEAFF
17 TRBV6-4 many CASSNLRDGGKRKPQHF
12 TRBV19 NA CASSIEGNIKYF
11 TRBV28 many CATNTEETQYF
13 TRBV7-3 many CASSLTGIDGYTF
15 TRBV4-1 NA CASSQVRLSGYTIYF
13 TRBV4-1 many CASSQRQNQPQHF
15 TRBV12-3/TRBV12-4 NA CASSSGTGFNQPQHF
15 TRBV6-1 many CASRERGQDHQPQHF
14 TRBV6-5 NA CASSYRTADQPQHF
14 TRBV28 many CASRLAGANTEAFF
14 TRBV7-9 many CASSLIGQVTEAFF